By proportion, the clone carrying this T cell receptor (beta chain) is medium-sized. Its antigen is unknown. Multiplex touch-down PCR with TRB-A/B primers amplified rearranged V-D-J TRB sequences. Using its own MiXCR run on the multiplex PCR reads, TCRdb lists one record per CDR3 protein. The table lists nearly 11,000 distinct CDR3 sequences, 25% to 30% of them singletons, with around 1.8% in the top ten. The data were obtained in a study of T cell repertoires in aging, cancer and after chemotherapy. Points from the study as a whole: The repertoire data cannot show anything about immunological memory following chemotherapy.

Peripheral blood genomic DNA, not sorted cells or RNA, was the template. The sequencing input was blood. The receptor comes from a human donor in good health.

The CDR3 region is CASSHTNTGELFF. The CDR3 bases are TGTGCCAGCAGCCACACCAACACCGGGGAGCTGTTTTTT. This chain uses TRBV6-5 with TRBJ2-2; D call uncertain. This CDR3 has 13 residues. The V and J ends lost 6 bases and 2 bases respectively, with 7 bases between them. Germline-derived CDR1 and CDR2 are MNHEY and SVGAGI.